The source of this T cell receptor beta chain is a study of cytomegalovirus exposure and HLA in healthy donors. Notes on the study in general: Differences between HLA loci emerged in a later analysis of TCR association rates, with DRB1 most and HLA-C fewest.

This clone has a handful of counts. The antigen is undetermined. This CDR3 contains 14 residues. Germline V gene lookup returns CDR1 MNHNS and CDR2 SASEGT. Unmatched junction bases numbered 3, after V lost 8 bases and J lost 3 bases. This PCR relied on a set of 60 Vbeta primers and 13 Jbeta primers. Generated by immunoSEQ multiplex PCR, the TCRdb table keeps only in-frame clones and is missing some. The table records about 190,000 clones, roughly 80% of them present only once. This clonotype originated in a woman between 18 and 29 years old in good health and CMV-seronegative. The material sequenced was PBMCs. The chain has TRBV6-1 and TRBJ2-2, with 10 bases aligning to TRBD1. The CDR3 DNA follows: TGTGCCAGCCGAGGACAGGGGGACACCGGGGAGCTGTTTTTT. Encoded protein: CASRGQGDTGELFF.